This T cell receptor (beta chain) was found in a study of CXCR3-negative and CXCR3-positive naive CD8 T cells. With UMI labels, 5' RACE was used to prepare the TRB cDNA libraries. For each CDR3 protein, TCRdb gives one entry from its re-call of the 5' RACE reads, without DNA. The sample features 70,000 to 95,000 distinct CDR3 sequences, with about 1.4% in its top ten. Germline values: CDR1 SNHLY, CDR2 FYNNEI. CDR3 length: 13 residues. The clonotype was recovered from a human donor in good health. Some clones in this sample may be carry-over from other donors' samples. This chain uses TRBV2 with TRBJ2-7. The sequencing sample was made of naive CXCR3- CD8+ T cells from blood. The subset was: CD45RO-CCR7+CD27+CD95- naive CD8+ T cells lacking CXCR3 (TNR3-). This chain's CDR3 is CASSEGEKYEQYF.